These 4 T cell receptor beta chains were all obtained from the same sample, sequenced in a study of cytotoxic CD8 clonotypes in ibrutinib-treated CLL. Profiled with immunoSEQ multiplex PCR; TCRdb holds only in-frame clones, not every one. The sample yields nearly 50,000 clones, 50% to 65% seen once. The sequencing here drew on PBMCs, taken after 24 months of ibrutinib treatment. These receptors originate from a human donor with chronic lymphocytic leukemia.

This clone turned up a few times. This chain connects TRBV5-1 to TRBJ2-5; tentatively, D is TRBD2 (5 bases). CDR3 length equals 13 residues. Germline CDR1 and CDR2: SGHRS and YFSETQ. V was clipped by 4 bases and J by 1 base, with 8 bases between them. CDR3 residues: CASSKEVQETQYF. The CDR3 nucleotides read TGCGCCAGCAGCAAGGAGGTCCAAGAGACCCAGTACTTC.

The chain links TRBV5-1 to TRBJ2-3; no definite D call. The CDR3 consists of 13 residues. CDR1 and CDR2 from the germline V gene are SGHRS and YFSETQ. Trimming cost V 4 bases and J 3 bases, with 9 bases left between them. DNA for the CDR3: TGCGCCAGCAGCGTAGTACCGACAGATACGCAGTATTTT. It codes for CASSVVPTDTQYF.

This sequence joins TRBV7-4 and TRBJ1-6, with D hard to call. CDR3 length equals 14 residues. The germline V gene has CDR1 SGHVT and CDR2 SQSDAQ. V shed 1 base and J shed 11 bases, with 12 bases lying between them. CDR3 nucleotide sequence: TGTGCCAGCAGCTTAGGAGGGAGCCCGGCACCCCTCCACTTT. It specifies CASSLGGSPAPLHF.

This chain links TRBV6-1 with TRBJ1-3; D not resolved. The CDR3 totals 16 residues. Per the germline V gene, CDR1 is MNHNS and CDR2 is SASEGT. Trimming removed 2 bases at V and 0 bases at J, with 11 bases between. The CDR3, as DNA: TGTGCCAGCAGTGAAAGATGGGTCATCTCTGGAAACACCATATATTTT. It yields the protein CASSERWVISGNTIYF.